This T cell receptor (beta chain) derives from a study of kidney transplant recipient with SARS-CoV-2 infection. Sample share makes this clonotype medium-sized. TCRdb analysed the reads with MiXCR anew, one entry per CDR3 protein. The table has under 300,000 distinct CDR3 sequences, 25% to 30% seen once. Germline CDR1 DFQATT, CDR2 SNEGSKA (reference sequence). The CDR3 is made up of 15 amino acids. This receptor was obtained from a male patient aged 25-45 years who had COVID-19 and was a kidney transplant recipient. Among the T cells, some may be from the graft donor. This sample comprised a blood sample, obtained at baseline and on roughly day 120 from a kidney transplant recipient. This chain connects TRBV20-1 to TRBJ2-5, with D perhaps given as TRBD1 or TRBD2 (5 bases each). The J call is uncertain, as TRBJ2-1 better fits the DNA end. The CDR3 sequence is CSAGRDGGVFDEQFF. CDR3 sequence (DNA): TGCAGTGCTGGACGAGATGGGGGAGTATTCGATGAGCAGTTCTTC.